Following are 27 T cell receptor beta chains from one sample sequenced in a study of T cells after posttransplantation cyclophosphamide (dated by TCRdb to about 2016). The library was generated by the immunoSEQ multiplex PCR assay. Drawn from immuneACCESS, this table holds only the in-frame rearrangements with V and J called that TCRdb kept. Clones are partly lost; checked studies trace under half to an unresolved V gene and leave the rest unexplained. This sample gives about 32,000 clones in total; over 75% of them show up just once. The ten most abundant clones make up approximately 0.1% of the sample. Viable CD3+CD4+ or CD3+CD8+ cells that were CCR7+CD45RA+CD45RO-CD95-CD27+CD28+ were classified as naive T cells. Sequencing input: naive CD4+ T cells sorted from blood. The receptors come from a young man in good health and a related stem cell transplant donor.

This chain uses TRBV5-1 with TRBJ1-1; weak D call: TRBD1 (5 bases). Deletions cut 7 bases from V and 5 bases from J, with 21 bases between. The CDR3 has 15 residues. The V gene's germline CDR1 is SGHRS and CDR2 YFSETQ. Here the CDR3 reads CASSVGITGGTEAFF. In DNA form, the CDR3 reads TGCGCCAGCTCCGTAGGCATTACCGGGGGTACTGAAGCTTTCTTT.

V usage is TRBV10-3 and J usage is TRBJ2-7, with 7 nucleotides matching TRBD2. CDR1 ENHRY and CDR2 SYGVKD come from the germline V gene. This CDR3 has 15 amino acids. Unmatched junction bases numbered 8, after V lost 4 bases and J lost 2 bases. This CDR3 is CAISGGSGRTYEQYF. The DNA for the CDR3 is TGTGCCATCAGTGGGGGTAGCGGGCGAACCTACGAGCAGTACTTC.

This chain links TRBV7-3 with TRBJ2-3; 9 nucleotides align to TRBD2. V was clipped by 0 bases and J by 4 bases; unmatched bases: 5. Germline loops: CDR1 SGHTA, CDR2 FQGTGA. The CDR3 is 16 amino acids. The CDR3 DNA reads as TGTGCCAGCAGCTTAACTACAGCGGGGGGCGCAGATACGCAGTATTTT. This codes for CASSLTTAGGADTQYF. The variable domain in full, completed from reference TRBV7-3 and TRBJ2-3, reads GAGVSQTPSNKVTEKGKYVELRCDPISGHTALYWYRQSLGQGPEFLIYFQGTGAADDSGLPNDRFFAVRPEGSVSTLKIQRTERGDSAVYLCASSLTTAGGADTQYFGPGTRLTVL.

In DNA, the CDR3 is TGTGCCAGCAGTCCGGTCGAGCAGTACTTC. This codes for CASSPVEQYF. The chain has TRBV27 and TRBJ2-7; no definite D call. CDR1 is MNHEY and CDR2 is SMNVEV in the germline V gene (reference sequence). V lost 5 bases and J lost 6, with 5 bases in between. The length of the CDR3 is 10 residues.

The chain has TRBV12-5 and TRBJ2-2, with TRBD2 identical over 13 bases. The J segment lost 2 bases and the V segment lost 5 bases, leaving 5 bases of the junction unmatched. CDR3 length: 17 residues. Germline V gives CDR1 LGHNT, CDR2 FRNRAP. CDR3: CASGAGLAGPNTGELFF. CDR3 nucleotides: TGTGCTAGTGGTGCGGGACTAGCGGGACCTAACACCGGGGAGCTGTTTTTT. Using reference TRBV12-5 and TRBJ2-2 for the parts outside the CDR3, the full variable domain is DARVTQTPRHKVTEMGQEVTMRCQPILGHNTVFWYRQTMMQGLELLAYFRNRAPLDDSGMPKDRFSAEMPDATLATLKIQPSEPRDSAVYFCASGAGLAGPNTGELFFGEGSRLTVL.

CDR3 protein: CASSVPGTGPLNEQFF. CDR3 coding DNA: TGTGCCAGCAGCGTCCCCGGGACAGGGCCCCTAAATGAGCAGTTCTTC. The chain has TRBV7-9 and TRBJ2-1; TRBD1 matches at 9 bases. CDR3 length: 16 residues. J lost 7 bases, V lost 5 bases, and 12 bases had no gene match. CDR1 is SEHNR and CDR2 is FQNEAQ in the germline V gene (reference sequence).

The V gene is TRBV18, the J gene TRBJ2-3, with 9 bases matching TRBD2. Trimming removed 3 bases from V and 2 bases from J; junction bases left unmatched: 6. Germline V lookup: CDR1 KGHSH, CDR2 LQKENI. CDR3 length: 16 residues. CDR3 region: CASSPPSGGTTDTQYF. CDR3 sequence (DNA): TGTGCCAGCTCACCGCCCAGCGGGGGGACCACAGATACGCAGTATTTT.

This chain uses TRBV6-5 with TRBJ1-6; 9 bases agree with TRBD1. Germline V gene sequence: CDR1 MNHEY, CDR2 SVGAGI. With 6 bases clipped from V and 10 bases from J, the junction kept 7 bases outside the gene matches. The CDR3 extends over 14 amino acids. This chain's CDR3 is CASSRDRDESPLHF. The CDR3 coding sequence is TGTGCCAGCAGCCGGGACAGGGACGAATCACCCCTCCACTTT.

The chain is built from TRBV15 and TRBJ1-6; 7 nucleotides agree with TRBD1. CDR3 length: 17 amino acids. Germline CDR1 reads LNHNV; CDR2 reads YYDKDF (reference sequence). With V trimmed by 5 bases and J by 0 bases, 7 bases remained unmatched. CDR3 protein: CATSPSRGSSYNSPLHF. CDR3 nucleotides: TGTGCCACCAGCCCTTCCAGGGGGAGCTCCTATAATTCACCCCTCCACTTT. Full variable domain (outside the CDR3, taken from reference TRBV15 and TRBJ1-6): DAMVIQNPRYQVTQFGKPVTLSCSQTLNHNVMYWYQQKSSQAPKLLFHYYDKDFNNEADTPDNFQSRRPNTSFCFLDIRSPGLGDTAMYLCATSPSRGSSYNSPLHFGNGTRLTVT.

The V gene is TRBV6-5, the J gene TRBJ2-7, with 7 bases identical to TRBD1. Germline trimming cut 10 bases from V and 7 bases from J; bases unmatched to any gene: 7. In germline, CDR1 is MNHEY, CDR2 SVGAGI. There are 11 residues in the CDR3. The CDR3, as DNA: TGTGCCACCACACAGGGGAGTGAGCAGTACTTC. Encoded protein: CATTQGSEQYF.

The sample holds one count of this clone. As DNA, the CDR3 is TGTGCCAGCAGCGCCTCGGGACAGACCTACAATGAGCAGTTCTTC. It yields the protein CASSASGQTYNEQFF. J is TRBJ2-1 and V is TRBV9; TRBD1 agrees at 7 bases. V shed 3 bases, J shed 2 bases, and the junction held 5 bases outside the gene matches. CDR3 length: 15 amino acids. In germline, CDR1 is SGDLS, CDR2 YYNGEE.

The rearrangement links TRBV10-3 to TRBJ2-5; TRBD2 matches 9 bases. CDR1 is ENHRY, CDR2 SYGVKD, per germline. This CDR3 has 17 amino acids. The trim removed 2 bases at V and 2 bases at J, leaving 9 bases unmatched. The CDR3 loop is CAISEGVSGGSQETQYF. The CDR3 DNA follows: TGTGCCATCAGTGAGGGCGTAAGCGGGGGGTCTCAAGAGACCCAGTACTTC.

The rearrangement joins TRBV7-3 to TRBJ2-7, with 8 bases identical to TRBD1. This CDR3 spans 12 amino acids. The junction had 9 bases not matched to a gene; V was cut back by 5 bases and J by 12 bases. Germline CDR1 reads SGHTA; CDR2 reads FQGTGA. CDR3 sequence (DNA): TGTGCCAGCAGCGCTGGACAGGGTACGCTGTACTTC. Protein sequence: CASSAGQGTLYF.

The chain couples TRBV9 to TRBJ2-2, with a weak D call TRBD1 (5 bases). The CDR3 sequence is 15 residues long. Trimming cost V 3 bases and J 0 bases, with 9 bases left between them. Germline-derived CDR1 and CDR2 are SGDLS and YYNGEE. The CDR3 protein is CASSAWGSNTGELFF. In DNA form, the CDR3 reads TGTGCCAGCAGCGCCTGGGGCTCGAACACCGGGGAGCTGTTTTTT. The full variable domain, completed using reference TRBV9 and TRBJ2-2, is DSGVTQTPKHLITATGQRVTLRCSPRSGDLSVYWYQQSLDQGLQFLIQYYNGEERAKGNILERFSAQQFPDLHSELNLSSLELGDSALYFCASSAWGSNTGELFFGEGSRLTVL.

The chain's CDR3 is CASSLVGRGPTDTEAFF. The CDR3 DNA sequence: TGTGCCAGCAGCTTGGTCGGCAGGGGGCCCACGGACACTGAAGCTTTCTTT. This chain joins TRBV5-6 and TRBJ1-1; the match to TRBD1 covers 8 bases. The CDR3 spans 17 residues. V was clipped by 0 bases and J by 3 bases; unmatched bases: 10. Germline CDR1 is SGHDT and CDR2 is YYEEEE.

This sequence joins TRBV2 and TRBJ1-1, with D possibly TRBD1 on 6 matching bases. The germline gives CDR1 SNHLY, CDR2 FYNNEI. V lost 5 bases, J lost 3 bases, and 13 bases lay in between. The length of the CDR3 is 14 residues. CDR3 in amino acids: CASSFRTEDTEAFF. The CDR3 DNA follows: TGTGCCAGCAGTTTTCGGACAGAGGACACTGAAGCTTTCTTT.

This CDR3 is CASSYSSSGVSYEQYF. CDR3 nucleotides: TGTGCCAGCAGTTACTCTTCGAGCGGGGTTTCCTACGAGCAGTACTTC. This rearrangement joins TRBV6-5 to TRBJ2-7; TRBD2 aligns across 7 bases. Germline V CDR1 and CDR2: MNHEY, SVGAGI. The CDR3 runs 16 residues. V was pared by 0 bases and J by 1 base, with 6 bases of the junction left unmatched.

J is TRBJ2-4 and V is TRBV5-1; D ambiguous. Trimming cost V 0 bases and J 0 bases, with 7 bases left between them. This CDR3 spans 15 amino acids. Germline V gives CDR1 SGHRS, CDR2 YFSETQ. CDR3 nucleotides: TGCGCCAGCAGCTTGGAATCCCTAGCCAAAAACATTCAGTACTTC. It is translated as CASSLESLAKNIQYF.

V and J are TRBV14 and TRBJ1-1; no clear D. V dropped 0 bases and J dropped 5 bases, with 10 bases sitting between them. Germline CDR1 is SGHDN and CDR2 is FVKESK. The CDR3 consists of 14 residues. CDR3 sequence reads: CASSQDLRGTEAFF. CDR3 sequence (DNA): TGTGCCAGCAGCCAAGATCTACGAGGAACTGAAGCTTTCTTT.

The chain carries TRBV5-6 and TRBJ2-5, with 7 positions matching TRBD2. CDR3 length: 14 amino acids. V lost 4 bases, J lost 5 bases, and 8 bases stayed unmatched. In germline, CDR1 is SGHDT, CDR2 YYEEEE. The DNA for the CDR3 is TGTGCCAGCAGCGCCTGGGGGGGATGGGAGACCCAGTACTTC. This translates into CASSAWGGWETQYF.

The chain is built from TRBV19 and TRBJ1-5; possible D gene TRBD1, 5 bases. The CDR3 is 18 amino acids. Germline CDR1 LNHDA, CDR2 SQIVND (reference sequence). Trimming pared 0 bases from V and 0 bases from J, leaving 15 bases between. The CDR3 DNA reads TGTGCCAGTAGTATAGACCCCAAGGGGTCAGCTAGCAATCAGCCCCAGCATTTT. This translates into CASSIDPKGSASNQPQHF.

The gene calls are TRBV5-6 and TRBJ1-6, with a possible D match to TRBD1 (5 bases). Trimming shortened V by 1 base and J by 5 bases, and 13 bases separated the two germline ends. CDR1 and CDR2 from the germline V gene are SGHDT and YYEEEE. The CDR3 covers 16 residues. The CDR3 sequence is CASSLRAGPNNSPLHF. The DNA of the CDR3 is TGTGCCAGCAGCTTGAGGGCAGGGCCGAATAATTCACCCCTCCACTTT.

The V and J genes are TRBV5-4 and TRBJ2-1; 13 bases line up with TRBD2. Germline V gene sequence: CDR1 SGHNT, CDR2 YYREEE (reference sequence). This CDR3 is 14 amino acids long. J was trimmed by 7 bases and V by 6 bases; bases with no gene match: 4. CDR3 region: CASNPGLAGNEQFF. The DNA for the CDR3 is TGTGCCAGCAACCCGGGACTAGCGGGGAATGAGCAGTTCTTC.

The chain couples TRBV2 to TRBJ2-7; 7 nucleotides agree with TRBD1. V was pared by 7 bases and J by 7 bases, with 10 bases of the junction left unmatched. This CDR3 is 13 amino acids long. The germline V gene encodes CDR1 SNHLY and CDR2 FYNNEI. As DNA, the CDR3 is TGTGCCAGCATTGGACAGGTCTGGGGTGAGCAGTACTTC. Protein sequence: CASIGQVWGEQYF.

The rearrangement uses TRBV2 and TRBJ2-5, with 9 bases fitting TRBD1. Trimming at V came to 5 bases and at J to 3 bases, leaving 4 bases not matched to a gene. This CDR3 has 14 residues. The V gene's germline CDR1 is SNHLY and CDR2 FYNNEI. In nucleotides, the CDR3 is TGTGCCAGCAGTCAGGACAGGGGTAAAGAGACCCAGTACTTC. It encodes CASSQDRGKETQYF.

This chain links TRBV5-1 with TRBJ2-1, with 7 bases aligning to TRBD1. The germline CDR1 and CDR2 sequences are SGHRS and YFSETQ. With 3 bases clipped from V and 2 bases from J, the junction kept 8 bases outside the gene matches. The CDR3 runs to 16 residues. For the CDR3, the DNA is TGCGCCAGCAGCTCCGGGACAGAATTTACCTACAATGAGCAGTTCTTC. This sequence encodes CASSSGTEFTYNEQFF. The entire variable domain, with the rest obtained from reference TRBV5-1 and TRBJ2-1, is as follows: KAGVTQTPRYLIKTRGQQVTLSCSPISGHRSVSWYQQTPGQGLQFLFEYFSETQRNKGNFPGRFSGRQFSNSRSEMNVSTLELGDSALYLCASSSGTEFTYNEQFFGPGTRLTVL.

This clone was detected only once. The chain uses TRBV27 and TRBJ1-4; 8 bases match TRBD1. Germline values: CDR1 MNHEY, CDR2 SMNVEV (reference sequence). This CDR3 is built from 15 residues. V lost 7 bases and J lost 5; bases outside the gene matches: 9. The DNA of the CDR3 is TGTGCCAGCACTCTCCGGTGGACAGGGAATGAAAAACTGTTTTTT. Amino acids: CASTLRWTGNEKLFF.